This record concerns one TCR beta chain sequence. Its target is not known. PBMC libraries mostly used roughly 480 ng of input genomic DNA, with six replicates per sample. Some clones are missing from TCRdb's copy, which holds only in-frame ones; the method was immunoSEQ multiplex PCR. The sample has roughly 18,000 clones, around three quarters seen once. The CDR3 totals 14 residues. V was cut by 3 bases and J by 5 bases, with 11 bases left in between. Germline lookup yields CDR1 MNHNS and CDR2 SASEGT. This entry comes from a study of neoadjuvant anti-PD-1 for oral cavity cancer. Across the whole study: Patients without progression received a fourth nivolumab dose around day 43, then surgical resection on days 50-56. The study, taken as a whole, reports: Higher pretreatment blood Treg/Th17 ratios correlated with higher pretreatment blood and lower post-treatment tumor TCRbeta clonality.

Cohort: HPV-negative, locally advanced oral cavity squamous cell carcinoma patients. The specimen comprised PBMCs, sampled before nivolumab (anti-PD-1) treatment. J is TRBJ1-5 and V is TRBV6-1; no firm D call. This TCR derives from a person aged 35-79 years with oral cavity squamous cell carcinoma. Here the CDR3 DNA reads TGTGCCAGCAGTGACTTATGGCCTTATCAGCCCCAGCATTTT. This encodes CASSDLWPYQPQHF.